This TCR beta chain was retrieved from a study of cytomegalovirus exposure and HLA in healthy donors. The PCR employed 60 Vbeta primers together with 13 Jbeta primers. Clones were read by immunoSEQ multiplex PCR, and TCRdb kept only the in-frame ones, dropping some. There are roughly 80,000 clones in the sample; around 78% occur only once, and roughly 3.5% lies in the top ten. To note about this clone: The target antigen is unknown.

Donors likely had unrecorded immune exposures despite being nominally healthy when sampled. Study-wide findings and caveats: The authors listed 180 or so TCR beta chains as cytomegalovirus-associated.

The TCR comes from a middle-aged man in good health and CMV-seronegative. The sequenced sample consisted of PBMCs.

The CDR3 DNA is TGTGCCAGCAGCTCCTCCGGGACAGGGTATGGCTACACCTTC. The encoded protein is CASSSSGTGYGYTF. V is TRBV5-4 and J is TRBJ1-2; 9 positions agree with TRBD1. The germline CDR1 and CDR2 sequences are SGHNT and YYREEE (reference sequence). The CDR3 loop spans 14 amino acids. V lost 3 bases, J lost 5 bases, and 5 bases stayed unmatched.